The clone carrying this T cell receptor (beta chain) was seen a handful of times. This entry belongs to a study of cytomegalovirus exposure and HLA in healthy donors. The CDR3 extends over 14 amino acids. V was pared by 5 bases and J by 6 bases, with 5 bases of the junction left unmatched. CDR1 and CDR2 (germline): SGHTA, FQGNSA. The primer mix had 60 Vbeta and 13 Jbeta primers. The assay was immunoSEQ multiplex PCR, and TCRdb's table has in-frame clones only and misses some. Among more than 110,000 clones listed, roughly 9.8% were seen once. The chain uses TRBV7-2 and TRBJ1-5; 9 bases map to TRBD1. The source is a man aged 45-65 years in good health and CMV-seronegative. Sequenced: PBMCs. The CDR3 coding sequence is TGTGCCAGCAGCCAACAGGGGGCGGCTCAGCCCCAGCATTTT. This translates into CASSQQGAAQPQHF.